Below are 18 T cell receptor beta chains sequenced from a single sample in a study of T cells in Graves' hyperthyroidism and ophthalmopathy (dated by TCRdb to between 2018 and 2021). Library preparation was by multiplex PCR. The instrument given in TCRdb is Illumina HiSeq 2000. The TCR beta CDR3 regions were amplified from RNA transcripts. The first round of RT-PCR for the TCR CDR3 was performed with the HTBI primer set and the Qiagen OneStep RT-PCR kit. The raw public data were reprocessed by TCRdb itself: fastp quality trimming at Q25, MiXCR clonotype calling, in-frame beta chains only. Each CDR3 protein gets just one entry, which takes the most common genes and DNA from the rows behind it. This sample comprises a few hundred thousand distinct CDR3 sequences, 11% to 15% of them detected only once. The ten largest clones represent around 5.4% of the sample. The sample consisted of blood. The receptors come from a woman in her twenties or thirties with Graves' hyperthyroidism that later progressed to Graves' ophthalmopathy.

A note on this clonotype: Since a much larger clone is just one base distant, this may be a read error. V is TRBV20-1 and J is TRBJ2-2, with TRBD2 matching over 11 bases. The germline V gene has CDR1 DFQATT and CDR2 SNEGSKA (reference sequence). The CDR3 runs 16 residues. CDR3 sequence reads: CGAIASGRFYTGELFF. In DNA, the CDR3 is TGCGGTGCTATAGCTAGCGGGAGGTTTTACACCGGGGAGCTGTTTTTT.

The rearrangement uses TRBV29-1 and TRBJ2-1; D not certain. Trimming took 4 bases from V and 6 from J, leaving 10 bases between them. Germline CDR1 and CDR2: SQVTM and ANQGSEA. The CDR3 has 12 residues. CDR3 coding DNA: TGCAGCGTTGGAAAAGGGCTCAATGAGCAGTTCTTC. This gives the protein CSVGKGLNEQFF.

This clonotype was detected ten times or more. V usage is TRBV12-3 or TRBV12-4 and J usage is TRBJ2-5, with TRBD1 matching 8 bases. The trim removed 3 bases at V and 4 bases at J, leaving 4 bases unmatched. This CDR3 is built from 14 residues. CDR3: CASSLTGVGETQYF. The CDR3 DNA reads TGTGCCAGCAGTTTGACAGGGGTGGGAGAGACCCAGTACTTC.

This clonotype was picked up many times. This chain uses TRBV6-2 or TRBV6-3 with TRBJ2-7; D not resolved. V was trimmed by 8 bases and J by 5 bases, leaving 13 bases between them. Germline V gene sequence: CDR1 MNHEY, CDR2 SVGEGT. This CDR3 has 12 amino acids. CDR3: CASAQGANEQYF. CDR3 nucleotide sequence: TGTGCCAGCGCTCAAGGAGCTAACGAGCAGTACTTC.

This clonotype came up many times. This chain links TRBV5-1 with TRBJ2-3; possibly TRBD2 for D (5 bases). Germline V CDR1 and CDR2: SGHRS, YFSETQ. The CDR3 is made up of 18 amino acids. V lost 0 bases to trimming and J lost 0 bases, with 17 bases between them. CDR3 DNA: TGCGCCAGCAGCTTGGAGTTTGGAGGACCGACTAGCACAGATACGCAGTATTTT. This translates into CASSLEFGGPTSTDTQYF.

Comments on this clonotype: This may be a read error, as it is one base from a much larger clone. V is TRBV24-1 and J is TRBJ2-2, with D maybe TRBD2 (5 bases). Trimming took off 3 bases at V and 0 bases at J, with 16 bases between the two ends. The CDR3 sequence is 18 residues long. Germline V gene lookup returns CDR1 KGHDR and CDR2 SFDVKD. In DNA, the CDR3 is TGTGCCACCAGTGATATCCCTAGCACTCGGCCGAACACCGGGGAGCTGTTTTTT. This encodes CATSDIPSTRPNTGELFF.

This clonotype was observed many times. The V gene is TRBV3-1, the J gene TRBJ2-7, with 9 positions matching TRBD2. Germline V gives CDR1 LGHDT, CDR2 YNNKEL (reference sequence). V trimming: 2 bases; J trimming: 6 bases; junction bases outside the gene matches: 11. The CDR3 is made up of 16 amino acids. CDR3 nucleotides: TGTGCCAGCAGCCAACTATCGGGACTAGCTGTAGGCGAGCAGTACTTC. This translates into CASSQLSGLAVGEQYF.

This clonotype was recorded many times. The chain combines TRBV7-8 with TRBJ1-1; D is undetermined. V lost 7 bases, J lost 1 base, and 10 bases lay in between. The germline V gene encodes CDR1 SGHVS and CDR2 FQNEAQ. This CDR3 comprises 13 residues. The CDR3 DNA follows: TGTGCCAGCAAAGCTGAACGGAACACTGAAGCTTTCTTT. Its translation is CASKAERNTEAFF. The entire variable domain, with the rest obtained from reference TRBV7-8 and TRBJ1-1, is as follows: GAGVSQSPRYKVAKRGQDVALRCDPISGHVSLFWYQQALGQGPEFLTYFQNEAQLDKSGLPSDRFFAERPEGSVSTLKIQRTQQEDSAVYLCASKAERNTEAFFGQGTRLTVV.

V and J are TRBV6-1 and TRBJ1-5; D gene unclear. From germline, CDR1 is MNHNS and CDR2 SASEGT. The CDR3 spans 12 residues. Trimming took off 5 bases at V and 9 bases at J, with 11 bases between the two ends. The DNA for the CDR3 is TGTGCCAGCAGTCAACCCCCAGGGCCCCAGCATTTT. The encoded protein is CASSQPPGPQHF.

This clonotype was observed at least ten times. The chain has TRBV11-3 and TRBJ2-2; D gene ambiguous. V was trimmed by 4 bases and J by 5 bases, leaving 11 bases between them. CDR1 SGHNT and CDR2 YENEEA come from the germline V gene. The CDR3 spans 14 residues. The CDR3 spells CASSSYTATGELFF. The CDR3 DNA is TGTGCCAGCAGCTCCTATACAGCTACCGGGGAGCTGTTTTTT.

This clonotype was picked up many times. The chain combines TRBV2 with TRBJ2-5; 9 nucleotides line up with TRBD1. Germline-derived CDR1 and CDR2 are SNHLY and FYNNEI. Germline trimming cut 6 bases from V and 3 bases from J; bases unmatched to any gene: 8. The CDR3 is 15 residues long. In nucleotides, the CDR3 is TGTGCCAGCAGATCCCCCGGGACAGGGAAAGAGACCCAGTACTTC. Protein: CASRSPGTGKETQYF. Combining the CDR3 with reference TRBV2 and TRBJ2-5 gives the whole variable domain EPEVTQTPSHQVTQMGQEVILRCVPISNHLYFYWYRQILGQKVEFLVSFYNNEISEKSEIFDDQFSVERPDGSNFTLKIRSTKLEDSAMYFCASRSPGTGKETQYFGPGTRLLVL.

Ten or more counts support this clonotype. The V gene is TRBV19, the J gene TRBJ1-5; D remains ambiguous. Trimming cost V 6 bases and J 1 base, with 13 bases left between them. The V gene's germline CDR1 is LNHDA and CDR2 SQIVND (reference sequence). The CDR3 contains 15 residues. The CDR3 DNA reads as TGTGCCAGTAGGGGGTTCGGTGTAAGCAATCAGCCCCAGCATTTT. Encoded protein: CASRGFGVSNQPQHF.

The genes are TRBV4-1 and TRBJ2-6, with D unresolved. In germline, CDR1 is MGHRA, CDR2 YSYEKL. Trimming took off 4 bases at V and 2 bases at J, with 18 bases between the two ends. The CDR3 length is 18 residues. The CDR3 region is CASSRLPQLNAGANVLTF. The DNA of the CDR3 is TGCGCCAGCAGCCGTCTCCCCCAACTGAATGCTGGGGCCAACGTCCTGACTTTC.

This clonotype was counted between two and nine times. The chain carries TRBV13 and TRBJ2-7; D gene ambiguous. This CDR3 is 14 amino acids long. CDR1 and CDR2 (germline): PRHDT, FYEKMQ (reference sequence). Trimming removed 6 bases at V and 2 bases at J, with 14 bases between. CDR3 bases: TGTGCCAGCAGTGTTACGGACGCCCCCTACGAGCAGTACTTC. This sequence encodes CASSVTDAPYEQYF.

Many counts were recorded for this clonotype. V is TRBV20-1 and J is TRBJ2-5, with TRBD1 identical over 9 bases. This CDR3 spans 14 amino acids. CDR1 DFQATT and CDR2 SNEGSKA come from the germline V gene (reference sequence). The V and J ends lost 5 bases and 5 bases, in that order; junction bases with no gene match: 9. This chain's CDR3 is CSAHLPGTGETQYF. The CDR3, as DNA: TGCAGTGCTCATTTACCTGGGACAGGGGAGACCCAGTACTTC.

This clonotype has a count of ten or more. The V and J genes are TRBV6-1 and TRBJ1-3; TRBD1 matches at 7 bases. After removal of 5 bases from V and 1 base from J, the junction contained 8 bases not matched to a gene. Germline V CDR1 and CDR2: MNHNS, SASEGT. The CDR3 is 16 residues long. CDR3: CASSHGRDRSGNTIYF. As DNA, the CDR3 is TGTGCCAGCAGTCACGGACGGGACAGATCTGGAAACACCATATATTTT.

This clonotype was seen many times. This chain joins TRBV9 and TRBJ2-7; tentative D call: TRBD2 (7 bases). The ends were cut back, 2 bases at V and 5 bases at J, with 17 bases in the middle. This CDR3 region has 15 residues. Germline lookup yields CDR1 SGDLS and CDR2 YYNGEE. The CDR3 DNA reads as TGTGCCAGCAGCGTCTCCGTGGGGGGGCGGGACGAGCAGTACTTC. This codes for CASSVSVGGRDEQYF.

This clonotype was recorded at least ten times. The chain recombines TRBV19 with TRBJ2-2, with TRBD2 matching over 10 bases. There are 14 residues in the CDR3. Germline-derived CDR1 and CDR2 are LNHDA and SQIVND (reference sequence). The V segment lost 10 bases and the J segment 4 bases; nucleotides outside the gene matches: 6. The DNA for the CDR3 is TGTGCCACCCGAAGCGGGAGGGCCACCGGGGAGCTGTTTTTT. Translation: CATRSGRATGELFF.